A single sample is the source of the 15 T cell receptor beta chains below, sequenced in a study of T-cell reconstitution after alpha-beta-depleted transplantation in children. The library targeted TCRbeta and was prepared with unique molecular identifiers. Each CDR3 protein gets one entry after TCRdb re-called the PCR reads with MiXCR. The table includes approximately 82,000 distinct CDR3 sequences, about 16% detected once. This specimen was PBMCs, mostly from graft donor cells, taken 180 days after TCRalphabeta/CD19-depleted stem cell transplant. The receptor source for this set is a male patient aged 2-15 years who had a stem cell transplant for acute lymphoblastic leukemia, so the T cells may come from the graft donor.

The genes are TRBV28 and TRBJ1-1; tentative D call: TRBD1 (6 bases). V was trimmed by 6 bases and J by 0 bases, leaving 8 bases between them. The CDR3 runs to 13 residues. In germline, CDR1 is MDHEN, CDR2 SYDVKM. In nucleotides, the CDR3 is TGTGCCAGCAGGGGACATTTGAACACTGAAGCTTTCTTT. Its protein product is CASRGHLNTEAFF.

This clonotype has ten or more counts. The V and J genes are TRBV3-1 and TRBJ1-5; D unclear. The germline V gene has CDR1 LGHDT and CDR2 YNNKEL (reference sequence). Trimming stripped 8 bases from V and 5 bases from J, with 25 bases between. The CDR3 totals 17 residues. CDR3 in amino acids: CASDHGHGEIGHQPQHF. The DNA for the CDR3 is TGTGCCAGCGACCACGGCCACGGGGAGATAGGGCATCAGCCCCAGCATTTT. Using reference TRBV3-1 and TRBJ1-5 for the parts outside the CDR3, the full variable domain is DTAVSQTPKYLVTQMGNDKSIKCEQNLGHDTMYWYKQDSKKFLKIMFSYNNKELIINETVPNRFSPKSPDKAHLNLHINSLELGDSAVYFCASDHGHGEIGHQPQHFGDGTRLSIL.

With respect to this clonotype: Germline and junction disagree at one end, which may indicate a read error. The gene calls are TRBV10-3 and TRBJ1-1; 7 bases line up with TRBD1. Germline V gene lookup returns CDR1 ENHRY and CDR2 SYGVKD. CDR3 length: 14 residues. CDR3 DNA: TGTGCCATCAGACACGGACAGGAGAACACTGAAGCTTCCTTT. Protein: CAIRHGQENTEASF.

This clonotype was recorded a few times. The CDR3 sequence is CATSRVPGAGTGELFF. The CDR3 coding sequence is TGTGCCACCAGCAGAGTCCCGGGGGCCGGCACCGGGGAGCTGTTTTTT. The chain carries TRBV15 and TRBJ2-2, with D perhaps being TRBD1 or TRBD2 (6 bases each). Germline V lookup: CDR1 LNHNV, CDR2 YYDKDF (reference sequence). The CDR3 sequence is 16 residues long. Trimming took 1 base from V and 4 from J, leaving 13 bases between them.

The gene calls are TRBV10-3 and TRBJ1-5; unclear D gene. Deletions cut 2 bases from V and 6 bases from J, with 5 bases between. The CDR3 runs to 12 residues. Germline lookup yields CDR1 ENHRY and CDR2 SYGVKD. The CDR3 DNA reads TGTGCCATCAGTGAGGTGGGTCAGCCCCAGCATTTT. Protein: CAISEVGQPQHF.

V is TRBV5-1 and J is TRBJ2-2; D is uncertain. The V end lost 3 bases, the J end lost 1 base, and 7 bases lay between the germline ends. This CDR3 comprises 14 residues. CDR1 is SGHRS, CDR2 YFSETQ, per germline. The CDR3 DNA sequence: TGCGCCAGCAGCTATTTCAGGAACACCGGGGAGCTGTTTTTT. This sequence encodes CASSYFRNTGELFF.

The CDR3 here is CSARDPDRRNYGYTF. The DNA of the CDR3 is TGCAGTGCTAGAGATCCGGACAGACGTAACTATGGCTACACCTTC. The chain employs TRBV20-1 and TRBJ1-2; possibly TRBD1 for D (6 bases). Trimming took off 0 bases at V and 1 base at J, with 12 bases between the two ends. This CDR3 spans 15 amino acids. Germline CDR1 is DFQATT and CDR2 is SNEGSKA (reference sequence).

This clonotype was counted between two and nine times. The chain has TRBV5-1 and TRBJ2-7; 11 nucleotides agree with TRBD1. This CDR3 is built from 18 residues. The junction had 13 bases not matched to a gene; V was cut back by 4 bases and J by 1 base. Germline CDR1 is SGHRS and CDR2 is YFSETQ. CDR3 nucleotide sequence: TGCGCCAGCAGCCTCTGGACAGGGGGCGAGGGATTTTCCTACGAGCAGTACTTC. Translation gives CASSLWTGGEGFSYEQYF.

The genes are TRBV24-1 and TRBJ2-2; 7 nucleotides agree with TRBD1. Trimming took 12 bases from V and 3 from J; bases not matched to a gene: 6. Germline CDR1 is KGHDR and CDR2 is SFDVKD. This CDR3 region has 13 residues. CDR3 protein: CAVGGTDTGELFF. The DNA of the CDR3 is TGTGCCGTAGGGGGCACCGACACCGGGGAGCTGTTTTTT.

This clonotype was detected a few times. The chain joins TRBV9 to TRBJ2-2; D might be TRBD1 (5 bases). Germline V gene sequence: CDR1 SGDLS, CDR2 YYNGEE. V gave up 4 bases and J gave up 5 bases, with 18 bases separating them. The CDR3 is made up of 16 amino acids. The CDR3 DNA reads as TGTGCCAGCAGCCCCCCCAGGGCAGGTGGGACCGGGGAGCTGTTTTTT. This encodes CASSPPRAGGTGELFF.

At least ten counts were recorded for this clonotype. This chain connects TRBV7-9 to TRBJ2-1, with D possibly TRBD1 on 6 matching bases. V was trimmed by 8 bases and J by 8 bases, leaving 16 bases between them. The CDR3 totals 13 residues. CDR1 SEHNR and CDR2 FQNEAQ come from the germline V gene (reference sequence). The CDR3 sequence is CASSPPSGDEQFF. Here the CDR3 DNA reads TGTGCCAGCTCGCCCCCCTCAGGGGATGAGCAGTTCTTC.

The CDR3 here is CASSLGQVKGDTQYF. Written as DNA, the CDR3 is TGTGCCAGCAGCTTAGGACAGGTTAAGGGAGATACGCAGTATTTT. The J gene is TRBJ2-3, the V gene TRBV7-2; possible D gene TRBD1, 6 bases. V gave up 1 base and J gave up 5 bases, with 13 bases separating them. This CDR3 spans 15 amino acids. The V gene's germline CDR1 is SGHTA and CDR2 FQGNSA.

The chain uses TRBV11-2 and TRBJ2-1; D gene unclear. The CDR3 has 12 residues. Germline V gene data show CDR1 as SGHAT and CDR2 as FQNNGV. Between the trimmed V and J ends, which lost 4 bases and 6 bases, there was a span of 7 bases. This chain's CDR3 is CASSWTANEQFF. The CDR3 region has the DNA TGTGCCAGCAGCTGGACGGCCAATGAGCAGTTCTTC.

This clonotype was observed a handful of times. The chain has TRBV18 and TRBJ1-1, with D hard to call. Germline CDR1 and CDR2: KGHSH and LQKENI. This CDR3 is 13 amino acids long. The V and J ends lost 4 bases and 5 bases respectively, with 11 bases between them. The DNA of the CDR3 is TGTGCCAGCTCACGTAACCCGGAGACTGAAGCTTTCTTT. Translating gives CASSRNPETEAFF.

Many counts were recorded for this clonotype. The V and J genes are TRBV7-6 and TRBJ2-7; 9 bases map to TRBD1. Germline CDR1 SGHVS, CDR2 FNYEAQ. The CDR3 loop spans 15 amino acids. V lost 4 bases to trimming and J lost 0 bases; unmatched junction nucleotides: 4. CDR3 sequence: CASSSGTGSSYEQYF. The CDR3 DNA sequence: TGTGCCAGCAGCTCCGGGACAGGGAGCTCCTACGAGCAGTACTTC.